One T cell receptor (beta chain) is described in this entry. In the original workflow: The authors estimated nucleated cell counts from reference gene primer amplification. Clones were read by immunoSEQ multiplex PCR, and TCRdb kept only the in-frame ones, dropping some. The DNA gave D and trimming, while V, J and clone size come from that table. Seen here are under 450,000 clones, around 87% observed once, and the top ten hold approximately 1.2%. The CDR3 loop spans 14 amino acids. Trimming left V 0 bases short and J 5 bases short, with 8 bases between. The germline CDR1 and CDR2 sequences are PRHDT and FYEKMQ (reference sequence). Participant age was roughly 18 to 89 years, and participants resided in 20 to 30 US areas. Two negative PCRs, clearance, or symptom resolution characterized the recovered Cohort 3 donors. These data originate in a study of blood T cell repertoires in COVID-19. Study overall: Sites across the United States, Italy and Spain contributed samples from acute and convalescent COVID-19.

This chain links TRBV13 with TRBJ1-5; no reliable D call. Sequenced sample: PBMCs or T cells enriched from blood (not recorded which). The receptor was isolated from a young man who had recovered from COVID-19. This CDR3 is CASSLGRDHQPQHF. CDR3 nucleotide sequence: TGTGCCAGCAGCTTAGGCCGGGATCATCAGCCCCAGCATTTT.